The 26 T cell receptor beta chains listed next were all sequenced from one sample in a study of shared clonotypes between healthy human individuals. Sequencing was performed with immunoSEQ multiplex PCR; in TCRdb, only in-frame clones are kept and a portion is missing. The sample has some 1.1 million clones, 70% to 80% seen once. Sequenced sample: memory CD4+ T cells from PBMCs. Subset given: CD45RA-negative fraction. These receptors all come from a man younger than 35 in good health. Some clones in this sample may be carry-over from other donors' samples.

V usage is TRBV6-5 and J usage is TRBJ2-1; the D is unclear. The CDR3 sequence is 15 residues long. Trimming shortened V by 5 bases and J by 8 bases, and 19 bases separated the two germline ends. Germline CDR1 reads MNHEY; CDR2 reads SVGAGI. The CDR3 bases are TGTGCCAGCAGTGCCTCCCTCGGATTCGGTGATGAGCAGTTCTTC. It is translated as CASSASLGFGDEQFF.

The rearrangement uses TRBV5-1 and TRBJ1-2; maybe TRBD1 (6 bases). There are 15 residues in the CDR3. V was clipped by 4 bases and J by 4 bases, with 17 bases between them. Germline V gene data show CDR1 as SGHRS and CDR2 as YFSETQ. The DNA of the CDR3 is TGCGCCAGCAGCATGACAGGAGGGCTTTCCTATGGCTACACCTTC. As protein: CASSMTGGLSYGYTF.

The chain employs TRBV4-3 and TRBJ2-2; D is perhaps TRBD1 (7 bases). This CDR3 spans 16 amino acids. Per the germline V gene, CDR1 is LGHNA and CDR2 is YSLEER. Trimming took 4 bases from V and 0 from J, leaving 12 bases between them. The CDR3 loop is CASSRGDSSNTGELFF. CDR3 sequence (DNA): TGCGCCAGCAGCCGCGGGGACAGCTCGAACACCGGGGAGCTGTTTTTT.

This clone has just one count. The rearrangement links TRBV7-2 to TRBJ2-3, with 9 bases that match TRBD2. This CDR3 is built from 14 residues. Germline-derived CDR1 and CDR2 are SGHTA and FQGNSA. Trimming removed 2 bases from V and 6 bases from J; junction bases left unmatched: 3. CDR3 in amino acids: CASSLRLAGDTQYF. CDR3 bases: TGTGCCAGCAGCTTACGTCTAGCGGGGGATACGCAGTATTTT.

The genes are TRBV19 and TRBJ1-3, with 8 bases that match TRBD1. Trimming cost V 5 bases and J 7 bases; bases outside gene matches: 10. CDR1 is LNHDA, CDR2 SQIVND, per germline (reference sequence). The CDR3 contains 15 residues. CDR3 sequence (DNA): TGTGCCAGTAGTCAGATGGACAGGGAGGCCAACACCATATATTTT. As protein: CASSQMDREANTIYF.

About this clone itself: A far larger clone is just one base off, so this is likely a read error. This chain joins TRBV30 and TRBJ2-5; possibly TRBD1 for D (5 bases). Between the trimmed V and J ends, which lost 0 bases and 4 bases, there was a span of 15 bases. The CDR3 contains 15 residues. Germline assignment: CDR1 GTSNPN and CDR2 SVGIG (reference sequence). CDR3 DNA sequence: TGTGCCTGGAGTGTACTCGGACACGGCCGAGAGACCCAGTACTTC. It is translated as CAWSVLGHGRETQYF.

This clone was seen a few times. The rearrangement uses TRBV28 and TRBJ2-7; D uncertain. Trimming left V 3 bases short and J 3 bases short, with 3 bases between. Germline CDR1 is MDHEN and CDR2 is SYDVKM. The CDR3 is made up of 11 amino acids. The CDR3 is CASSFFYEQYF. The CDR3 DNA is TGTGCCAGCAGTTTCTTCTACGAGCAGTACTTC.

The rearrangement joins TRBV5-4 to TRBJ2-7; D ambiguous. Trimming took 1 base from V and 5 from J, leaving 4 bases between them. The CDR3 covers 11 residues. Germline V gene data show CDR1 as SGHNT and CDR2 as YYREEE (reference sequence). As DNA, the CDR3 is TGTGCCAGCAGCTTGTTAGACGAGCAGTACTTC. This translates into CASSLLDEQYF.

This clone has a handful of counts. The rearrangement joins TRBV7-9 to TRBJ1-1, with TRBD1 as a possible D gene (5 bases). V was cut by 6 bases and J by 4 bases, with 12 bases left in between. Per germline, CDR1 SEHNR and CDR2 FQNEAQ (reference sequence). The CDR3 has 13 residues. The CDR3 nucleotides are TGTGCCAGCAGTGTCGGGGGGATCACTGAAGCTTTCTTT. As protein: CASSVGGITEAFF.

This sequence joins TRBV7-3 and TRBJ2-3; the match to TRBD2 covers 14 bases. Per the germline V gene, CDR1 is SGHTA and CDR2 is FQGTGA. J gave up 5 bases and V 2 bases, and 6 bases lay outside the gene matches. CDR3 length: 17 residues. CDR3 protein: CASSLGTSGRKGDTQYF. The CDR3 DNA sequence: TGTGCCAGCAGCTTAGGGACTAGCGGGAGAAAAGGAGATACGCAGTATTTT. Based on the CDR3 plus reference TRBV7-3 and TRBJ2-3, the full variable domain is GAGVSQTPSNKVTEKGKYVELRCDPISGHTALYWYRQSLGQGPEFLIYFQGTGAADDSGLPNDRFFAVRPEGSVSTLKIQRTERGDSAVYLCASSLGTSGRKGDTQYFGPGTRLTVL.

The chain has TRBV10-3 and TRBJ1-5, with a weak D call TRBD1 (5 bases). This CDR3 is built from 15 residues. Per germline, CDR1 ENHRY and CDR2 SYGVKD. The V end lost 11 bases, the J end lost 5 bases, and 22 bases lay between the germline ends. CDR3 loop: CAVTPTGWGDQPQHF. DNA of the CDR3: TGTGCCGTAACGCCTACAGGTTGGGGGGATCAGCCCCAGCATTTT.

This chain links TRBV18 with TRBJ1-1, with D perhaps matching TRBD1 (5 bases). Per the germline V gene, CDR1 is KGHSH and CDR2 is LQKENI. The length of the CDR3 is 14 residues. V was trimmed by 2 bases and J by 2 bases, leaving 9 bases between them. CDR3 loop: CASSPDRYNTEAFF. CDR3 nucleotide sequence: TGTGCCAGCTCACCAGACAGATACAACACTGAAGCTTTCTTT.

This clone has more than one count but fewer than ten. The chain joins TRBV19 to TRBJ1-5; D uncertain. The CDR3 length is 12 residues. Germline CDR1 LNHDA, CDR2 SQIVND (reference sequence). V was cut by 3 bases and J by 6 bases, with 6 bases left in between. The CDR3 region has the DNA TGTGCCAGTAGTATGGAACTTCAGCCCCAGCATTTT. Encoded protein: CASSMELQPQHF.

In the case of this clone: A read error is likely here: a far larger clone is one base away. The J gene is TRBJ2-3, the V gene TRBV4-1, with 14 bases that match TRBD2. J was trimmed by 9 bases and V by 6 bases; bases with no gene match: 11. This CDR3 comprises 16 residues. Germline-derived CDR1 and CDR2 are MGHRA and YSYEKL. CDR3 sequence: CASSSGTSGRLVTQYF. The CDR3 nucleotides are TGCGCCAGCAGTTCCGGGACTAGCGGGAGACTCGTCACGCAGTATTTT.

This clone was observed a handful of times. The V gene is TRBV2, the J gene TRBJ1-2; D not resolved. V gave up 2 bases and J gave up 6 bases, with 10 bases separating them. CDR1 and CDR2 from the germline V gene are SNHLY and FYNNEI. CDR3 length: 13 residues. The CDR3 loop is CASSETVDDGYTF. DNA of the CDR3: TGTGCCAGCAGTGAAACGGTGGATGATGGCTACACCTTC.

The CDR3 region has the DNA TGTGCCAGCAGCTTATCTGGGATACAGGGCTACACCTTC. Protein sequence: CASSLSGIQGYTF. The chain couples TRBV7-2 to TRBJ1-2, with D hard to call. The CDR3 covers 13 residues. The germline gives CDR1 SGHTA, CDR2 FQGNSA. Deletions cut 2 bases from V and 8 bases from J, with 12 bases between.

V usage is TRBV27 and J usage is TRBJ2-3, with 16 bases aligning to TRBD2. The CDR3 loop spans 21 amino acids. The germline gives CDR1 MNHEY, CDR2 SMNVEV (reference sequence). Losses at the gene ends were 4 bases for V and 3 bases for J; bases not matched to a gene: 16. In DNA, the CDR3 is TGTGCCAGCAGTTCCACCACAGGGACTAGCGGGAGGGGAACTGGAACAGATACGCAGTATTTT. Protein sequence: CASSSTTGTSGRGTGTDTQYF.

The rearrangement joins TRBV28 to TRBJ2-1, with TRBD1 matching 9 bases. The CDR3 consists of 15 residues. The V segment lost 6 bases and the J segment 4 bases; nucleotides outside the gene matches: 7. Germline CDR1 reads MDHEN; CDR2 reads SYDVKM. The CDR3 here is CASRKQGAQYNEQFF. For the CDR3, the DNA is TGTGCCAGCAGGAAACAGGGGGCGCAATACAATGAGCAGTTCTTC.

This clone was observed once. The chain combines TRBV5-1 with TRBJ2-7; the D gene is possibly TRBD2 (5 bases). The germline gives CDR1 SGHRS, CDR2 YFSETQ. Trimming took 4 bases from V and 0 from J, leaving 11 bases between them. The CDR3 has 14 residues. CDR3 in amino acids: CASSPGVPSYEQYF. CDR3 sequence (DNA): TGCGCCAGCAGCCCCGGGGTTCCCTCCTACGAGCAGTACTTC.

This chain links TRBV7-3 with TRBJ2-1; D not resolved. The CDR3 covers 15 residues. Trimming shortened V by 5 bases and J by 0 bases, and 11 bases separated the two germline ends. CDR1 and CDR2 from the germline V gene are SGHTA and FQGTGA. CDR3 bases: TGTGCCAGCAGCATTTCAGGAGACTCCTACAATGAGCAGTTCTTC. Its protein product is CASSISGDSYNEQFF.

The chain recombines TRBV19 with TRBJ1-4; D gene ambiguous. From germline, CDR1 is LNHDA and CDR2 SQIVND (reference sequence). The CDR3 has 11 amino acids. The ends were cut back, 5 bases at V and 6 bases at J, with 4 bases in the middle. The chain's CDR3 is CASSEDEKLFF. CDR3 coding DNA: TGTGCCAGTAGTGAGGATGAAAAACTGTTTTTT.

This clone was observed once. The chain joins TRBV11-2 to TRBJ2-2; D is possibly TRBD2 (6 bases). Per germline, CDR1 SGHAT and CDR2 FQNNGV. This CDR3 comprises 15 residues. Deletions cut 5 bases from V and 5 bases from J, with 15 bases between. The CDR3: CASSPRLGGTGELFF. For the CDR3, the DNA is TGTGCCAGCAGCCCCAGACTCGGGGGAACCGGGGAGCTGTTTTTT.

The chain uses TRBV5-8 and TRBJ2-5; 12 bases match TRBD1. Germline values: CDR1 SGHTS, CDR2 YDEGEE. This CDR3 is built from 15 residues. V lost 4 bases, J lost 4 bases, and 5 bases stayed unmatched. This CDR3 is CASSPGTGGPETQYF. CDR3 nucleotide sequence: TGTGCCAGCAGCCCAGGGACAGGGGGCCCAGAGACCCAGTACTTC.

Worth noting for this clone: A far larger clone is just one base off, so this is likely a read error. The sample carries other DNA sequences with the same CDR3. This rearrangement joins TRBV29-1 to TRBJ1-1; TRBD1 agrees at 10 bases. This CDR3 comprises 13 residues. Germline V gene lookup returns CDR1 SQVTM and CDR2 ANQGSEA. CDR3 sequence: CSGGQGRDTEAFF. CDR3 bases: TGTAGCGGGGGACAGGGGAGGGACACTGAAGCTTTCTTT.

The table lists this clone with a count of one. This rearrangement joins TRBV28 to TRBJ2-5; D unclear. This CDR3 contains 14 residues. The ends were cut back, 5 bases at V and 2 bases at J, with 12 bases in the middle. Germline-derived CDR1 and CDR2 are MDHEN and SYDVKM. CDR3 nucleotide sequence: TGTGCCAGCAGTCCACGGAGACTGCAAGAGACCCAGTACTTC. It is translated as CASSPRRLQETQYF.

The V gene is TRBV7-2, the J gene TRBJ2-1; possible D gene TRBD1, 6 bases. V lost 4 bases and J lost 0, with 13 bases in between. The CDR3 is 16 residues long. Germline CDR1 is SGHTA and CDR2 is FQGNSA. CDR3: CASSSQTGSSYNEQFF. The DNA of the CDR3 is TGTGCCAGCAGCTCCCAAACAGGGAGCTCCTACAATGAGCAGTTCTTC.